This is a list of T cell receptor beta chains from one sample in a study of T cell repertoires in cytomegalovirus infection. Each CDR3 protein gets one entry after TCRdb re-called the reads with MiXCR. Of approximately 500,000 distinct CDR3 sequences in the sample, approximately 15% were seen once. Sequenced input: CD8+ T cells from PBMCs. Source of these receptors: a human donor in good health (CMV status not recorded). Some clones in this sample may be carry-over from other donors' samples. Both conserved end residues are part of each CDR3. The D gene is left open where the match is weak. Size is stated for part of the rows, as once, few or many counts, or as a class when the clone is expanded.

J gene: TRBJ2-1
clone size: many
V gene: TRBV7-9
D gene: .
CDR3 protein: CASSGEGSEQFF
CDR3 DNA: TGTGCCAGCAGCGGAGAGGGAAGTGAGCAGTTCTTC

J gene: TRBJ2-1
clone size: many
V gene: TRBV7-3
D gene: .
CDR3 protein: CASSPRLGGGRYNEQFF
CDR3 DNA: TGTGCCAGCAGCCCACGACTTGGGGGCGGGAGATACAATGAGCAGTTCTTC

J gene: TRBJ2-3
clone size: .
V gene: TRBV5-1
D gene: .
CDR3 protein: CASSLDQGGSTDTQYF
CDR3 DNA: TGCGCCAGCAGCTTGGATCAGGGTGGGAGCACAGATACGCAGTATTTT

J gene: TRBJ1-1
clone size: .
V gene: TRBV4-1
D gene: .
CDR3 protein: CASSPPGVNPEAFF
CDR3 DNA: TGCGCCAGCAGCCCCCCGGGGGTGAACCCTGAAGCTTTCTTT

J gene: TRBJ2-2
clone size: many
V gene: TRBV7-7
D gene: TRBD1
CDR3 protein: CAAGTANTGELFF
CDR3 DNA: TGTGCCGCCGGGACAGCGAACACCGGGGAGCTGTTTTTT

J gene: TRBJ2-3
clone size: .
V gene: TRBV20-1
D gene: TRBD2
CDR3 protein: CSARTGGLPADTQYF
CDR3 DNA: TGCAGTGCTAGAACGGGAGGCCTGCCGGCAGATACGCAGTATTTT

J gene: TRBJ2-7
clone size: .
V gene: TRBV9
D gene: TRBD2
CDR3 protein: CASSVGGRAGVYEQYF
CDR3 DNA: TGTGCCAGCAGCGTAGGGGGTCGTGCGGGAGTCTACGAGCAGTACTTC

J gene: TRBJ2-3
clone size: few
V gene: TRBV9
D gene: .
CDR3 protein: CASNLGVRTDTQYF
CDR3 DNA: TGTGCCAGCAACCTGGGGGTCCGCACAGATACGCAGTATTTT

J gene: TRBJ2-7
clone size: few
V gene: TRBV19
D gene: .
CDR3 protein: CASSIKRSHEQYF
CDR3 DNA: TGTGCCAGTAGTATCAAGAGGAGCCACGAGCAGTACTTC

J gene: TRBJ2-5
clone size: few
V gene: TRBV15
D gene: TRBD1
CDR3 protein: CATSRFGTGGETQYF
CDR3 DNA: TGTGCCACCAGCAGATTTGGGACAGGGGGGGAGACCCAGTACTTC

J gene: TRBJ1-2
clone size: few
V gene: TRBV3-1
D gene: .
CDR3 protein: CASSQHAGFWGYTF
CDR3 DNA: TGTGCCAGCAGCCAACACGCAGGGTTTTGGGGCTACACCTTC

J gene: TRBJ1-5
clone size: .
V gene: TRBV9
D gene: .
CDR3 protein: CASNGGNSNQPQHF
CDR3 DNA: TGTGCCAGCAATGGGGGGAATAGCAATCAGCCCCAGCATTTT

J gene: TRBJ1-1
clone size: many
V gene: TRBV12-5
D gene: .
CDR3 protein: CASGLVGGRNTEAFF
CDR3 DNA: TGTGCTAGTGGTTTGGTCGGGGGGCGGAACACTGAAGCTTTCTTT

J gene: TRBJ2-7
clone size: many
V gene: TRBV12-3/TRBV12-4
D gene: .
CDR3 protein: CASSPPGQAYEQYF
CDR3 DNA: TGTGCCAGCAGTCCGCCGGGACAAGCTTACGAGCAGTACTTC

J gene: TRBJ2-1
clone size: many
V gene: TRBV28
D gene: .
CDR3 protein: CASSRFTGRSYNEQFF
CDR3 DNA: TGTGCCAGCAGTCGATTCACAGGGCGCTCCTACAATGAGCAGTTCTTC